This TCR beta chain was observed in a study of OX40 agonist ivuxolimab in advanced cancers. Study-wide results and limits: Partial responders treated at 0.1-3.0 mg/kg exhibited clonal expansion among the lowest measured. The CD4+ and CD8+ T cells in the blood had expanded clonally by week 6 at 0.1 to 3.0 mg/kg.

On this clone itself: What it recognizes is unknown.

The protocol was immunoSEQ multiplex PCR, while the TCRdb copy is restricted to in-frame clones and leaves out a portion. The table lists around 80,000 clones, approximately 88% of them singletons. The CDR3 length is 13 residues. V shed 7 bases, J shed 6 bases, and the junction held 8 bases outside the gene matches. Germline CDR1 reads SGHRS; CDR2 reads YFSETQ. The starting material was CD4+ or CD8+ T cells sorted from blood, obtained in a trial of the OX40 agonist ivuxolimab. This chain connects TRBV5-1 to TRBJ1-1; 8 bases map to TRBD1. This clonotype was sampled from an adult with an advanced solid tumor such as melanoma, head and neck, liver or kidney cancer. The CDR3 nucleotides read TGCGCCAGCCGCCAAACAGGGGGAGCTGAAGCTTTCTTT. Translating gives CASRQTGGAEAFF.